Listed here are 32 T cell receptor beta chains from one sample, sequenced in a study of blood T cell repertoires in COVID-19. Repertoires were generated with immunoSEQ multiplex PCR, while TCRdb's copy carries only in-frame clones and drops some. The table lists more than 150,000 clones, 86% of them singletons, with roughly 20% in the top ten. The sequencing sample was made of peripheral blood. Receptors were obtained from a man aged 65 to 79 with active or convalescent COVID-19.

This clone was counted ten times or more. V gene TRBV4-3 combines with J gene TRBJ2-7; 10 nucleotides agree with TRBD1. J was trimmed by 4 bases and V by 1 base; bases with no gene match: 7. The CDR3 is made up of 16 amino acids. Germline-derived CDR1 and CDR2 are LGHNA and YSLEER. The CDR3 sequence: CASSQVSGQGSYEQYF. CDR3 in DNA: TGCGCCAGCAGCCAAGTTTCGGGACAGGGGTCATACGAGCAGTACTTC.

This chain joins TRBV7-2 and TRBJ1-2; TRBD1 matches 10 bases. The J segment lost 4 bases and the V segment lost 5 bases, leaving 13 bases of the junction unmatched. Per the germline V gene, CDR1 is SGHTA and CDR2 is FQGNSA. This CDR3 is 17 amino acids long. CDR3 nucleotides: TGTGCCAGCAGCACAAGGCCCGGGACAGGGGTTGTCTATGGCTACACCTTC. Encoded protein: CASSTRPGTGVVYGYTF.

The rearrangement links TRBV15 to TRBJ2-1; 11 nucleotides match TRBD1. This CDR3 has 16 amino acids. Germline trimming cut 2 bases from V and 5 bases from J; bases unmatched to any gene: 5. Germline V gene sequence: CDR1 LNHNV, CDR2 YYDKDF (reference sequence). The CDR3 spells CATSRMGQGVDNEQFF. CDR3 nucleotide sequence: TGTGCCACCAGCAGAATGGGACAGGGGGTGGACAATGAGCAGTTCTTC.

V gene TRBV19 combines with J gene TRBJ1-4; TRBD1 matches 8 bases. V shed 6 bases and J 8 bases; nucleotides not matched to a gene: 5. The CDR3 is made up of 13 amino acids. Germline V gives CDR1 LNHDA, CDR2 SQIVND (reference sequence). Written as DNA, the CDR3 is TGTGCCAGTAGACAGGGGGTCGGCGAAAAACTGTTTTTT. Protein product: CASRQGVGEKLFF.

This rearrangement joins TRBV29-1 to TRBJ2-1, with 13 positions matching TRBD2. This CDR3 is built from 15 residues. Trimming cost V 5 bases and J 3 bases; bases outside gene matches: 4. Germline-derived CDR1 and CDR2 are SQVTM and ANQGSEA. CDR3: CSVPGLAGIYNEQFF. CDR3 DNA: TGCAGCGTTCCGGGACTAGCGGGAATCTACAATGAGCAGTTCTTC.

In its sample, this clone was seen a few times. The J gene is TRBJ1-4, the V gene TRBV3-1 (or the pseudogene TRBV3-2), with 10 bases fitting TRBD1. The CDR3 is 16 residues long. Looked up from germline, CDR1 is LGHDT and CDR2 is YNNKEL (reference sequence). After removal of 4 bases from V and 4 bases from J, the junction contained 6 bases not matched to a gene. This CDR3 reads CASSPTGGRGNEKLFF. Here the CDR3 DNA reads TGTGCCAGCAGCCCGACAGGGGGCCGCGGTAATGAAAAACTGTTTTTT.

The genes are TRBV19 and TRBJ2-1; TRBD1 agrees at 8 bases. The CDR3 extends over 14 amino acids. V lost 10 bases and J lost 7; bases outside the gene matches: 12. Germline loops: CDR1 LNHDA, CDR2 SQIVND (reference sequence). The CDR3 DNA reads as TGTGCCACTAGGTTCCGGACAGGGATTAATGAGCAGTTCTTC. As protein: CATRFRTGINEQFF.

The chain carries TRBV28 and TRBJ2-4; 9 bases are a match to TRBD1. V lost 5 bases and J lost 6; bases outside the gene matches: 14. The CDR3 runs to 17 residues. Germline CDR1 reads MDHEN; CDR2 reads SYDVKM. CDR3 sequence: CASSPRTGVEGINIQYF. The CDR3 nucleotides are TGTGCCAGCAGTCCAAGGACAGGGGTTGAGGGAATAAACATTCAGTACTTC.

The CDR3 region has the DNA TGCGCCAGCAGCTTGTCTCCAGCCCGGGGCTCCTACAATGAGCAGTTCTTC. This translates into CASSLSPARGSYNEQFF. The chain recombines TRBV5-1 with TRBJ2-1, with a weak D call TRBD2 (5 bases). The germline V gene encodes CDR1 SGHRS and CDR2 YFSETQ. The CDR3 length is 17 residues. V was clipped by 1 base and J by 0 bases, with 14 bases between them.

This chain links TRBV18 with TRBJ2-7; possibly TRBD2 for D (6 bases). CDR3 length: 14 residues. Germline assignment: CDR1 KGHSH and CDR2 LQKENI. V lost 4 bases and J lost 2, with 12 bases in between. The chain's CDR3 is CASSQTRGTYEQYF. The CDR3 DNA reads TGTGCCAGCTCACAAACCCGGGGGACCTACGAGCAGTACTTC. The whole variable domain, filled in from reference TRBV18 and TRBJ2-7, reads NAGVMQNPRHLVRRRGQEARLRCSPMKGHSHVYWYRQLPEEGLKFMVYLQKENIIDESGMPKERFSAEFPKEGPSILRIQQVVRGDSAAYFCASSQTRGTYEQYFGPGTRLTVT.

The V call is TRBV28, the J call TRBJ2-5, with D unclear. From germline, CDR1 is MDHEN and CDR2 SYDVKM. This CDR3 spans 15 amino acids. Trimming took off 3 bases at V and 1 base at J, with 12 bases between the two ends. CDR3 loop: CASSFPSHIQETQYF. CDR3 coding DNA: TGTGCCAGCAGTTTTCCATCACATATCCAAGAGACCCAGTACTTC. Supplemented by reference TRBV28 and TRBJ2-5, the full variable domain reads DVKVTQSSRYLVKRTGEKVFLECVQDMDHENMFWYRQDPGLGLRLIYFSYDVKMKEKGDIPEGYSVSREKKERFSLILESASTNQTSMYLCASSFPSHIQETQYFGPGTRLLVL.

This rearrangement joins TRBV30 to TRBJ1-1, with D perhaps TRBD1 (5 bases). Germline-derived CDR1 and CDR2 are GTSNPN and SVGIG (reference sequence). The germline V and J ends were trimmed by 5 bases and 5 bases, with 12 bases remaining between them. CDR3 length: 12 amino acids. The CDR3 reads CAWDGGGTEAFF. Here the CDR3 DNA reads TGTGCCTGGGACGGGGGGGGAACTGAAGCTTTCTTT. Supplemented by reference TRBV30 and TRBJ1-1, the full variable domain reads SQTIHQWPATLVQPVGSPLSLECTVEGTSNPNLYWYRQAAGRGLQLLFYSVGIGQISSEVPQNLSASRPQDRQFILSSKKLLLSDSGFYLCAWDGGGTEAFFGQGTRLTVV.

This chain links TRBV7-9 with TRBJ1-3, with D hard to call. The V gene's germline CDR1 is SEHNR and CDR2 FQNEAQ (reference sequence). This CDR3 spans 14 amino acids. V lost 7 bases and J lost 3, with 13 bases in between. In DNA form, the CDR3 reads TGTGCCAGCACCCCTTATGGTAGTGGAAACACCATATATTTT. Protein product: CASTPYGSGNTIYF. Using reference TRBV7-9 and TRBJ1-3 for the parts outside the CDR3, the full variable domain is DTGVSQNPRHKITKRGQNVTFRCDPISEHNRLYWYRQTLGQGPEFLTYFQNEAQLEKSRLLSDRFSAERPKGSFSTLEIQRTEQGDSAMYLCASTPYGSGNTIYFGEGSWLTVV.

The chain couples TRBV6-6 to TRBJ1-2; 8 nucleotides align to TRBD1. The CDR3 spans 13 residues. Germline lookup yields CDR1 MNHNY and CDR2 SVGAGI (reference sequence). V gave up 5 bases and J gave up 10 bases; unmatched junction bases: 9. CDR3 in DNA: TGTGCCAGCAGTCTCGGGACAGGCGGTTACTACACCTTC. It codes for CASSLGTGGYYTF.

This clone was counted at least ten times. The chain employs TRBV27 and TRBJ1-6; perhaps TRBD1 as D (5 bases). The length of the CDR3 is 17 residues. The germline CDR1 and CDR2 sequences are MNHEY and SMNVEV (reference sequence). V shed 4 bases and J shed 1 base, with 14 bases lying between them. This CDR3 reads CASSSPRERSYNSPLHF. DNA of the CDR3: TGTGCCAGCAGTTCCCCCAGGGAAAGATCCTATAATTCACCCCTCCACTTT.

The chain is built from TRBV30 and TRBJ2-7; possibly TRBD2 for D (5 bases). The V gene lost 6 bases and the J gene lost 3 bases, with 9 bases spanning the gap. The CDR3 consists of 11 residues. CDR1 and CDR2 (germline): GTSNPN, SVGIG (reference sequence). This CDR3 reads CACSGVYEQYF. The CDR3, as DNA: TGTGCCTGCTCCGGGGTCTACGAGCAGTACTTC.

The gene calls are TRBV6-1 and TRBJ1-5; D not certain. The germline V gene has CDR1 MNHNS and CDR2 SASEGT. Trimming cost V 4 bases and J 0 bases, with 16 bases left between them. There are 17 residues in the CDR3. The CDR3 DNA reads as TGTGCCAGCAGTGCCGGGAATGTCGCTTATAGCAATCAGCCCCAGCATTTT. Translating it yields CASSAGNVAYSNQPQHF.

The chain employs TRBV28 and TRBJ1-4; D unresolved. This CDR3 is 13 amino acids long. In germline, CDR1 is MDHEN, CDR2 SYDVKM. The germline V and J ends were trimmed by 8 bases and 6 bases, with 13 bases remaining between them. CDR3 sequence: CASCRREDEKLFF. CDR3 in DNA: TGTGCCAGCTGTAGGAGGGAGGATGAAAAACTGTTTTTT.

The V and J genes are TRBV18 and TRBJ1-4; D gene ambiguous. Trimming stripped 0 bases from V and 7 bases from J, with 12 bases between. There are 15 residues in the CDR3. Germline V gene data show CDR1 as KGHSH and CDR2 as LQKENI. Written as DNA, the CDR3 is TGTGCCAGCTCACCACCGGGAGACGCTCGTGAAAAACTGTTTTTT. Translation: CASSPPGDAREKLFF.

The J gene is TRBJ1-4, the V gene TRBV19; a possible D gene is TRBD1 (6 bases). Germline V CDR1 and CDR2: LNHDA, SQIVND (reference sequence). With 6 bases removed from V and 0 bases from J, the gap between germline ends came to 17 bases. The CDR3 covers 17 residues. CDR3 sequence reads: CASSHGSDRATNEKLFF. The CDR3 coding sequence is TGTGCCAGTAGCCACGGGTCGGACAGAGCAACTAATGAAAAACTGTTTTTT.

The chain recombines TRBV9 with TRBJ2-7; D is possibly TRBD2 (6 bases). V lost 0 bases and J 0 bases, leaving 10 bases between the germline ends. Germline CDR1 is SGDLS and CDR2 is YYNGEE. This CDR3 is 15 amino acids long. CDR3 in DNA: TGTGCCAGCAGCGTAGCCGGGACTGGCTCCTACGAGCAGTACTTC. Translating gives CASSVAGTGSYEQYF.

The CDR3 nucleotides are TGTGCCAGCAGCTCAACAGGGGTGGGCGAGCAGTACTTC. Translation gives CASSSTGVGEQYF. V is TRBV7-2 and J is TRBJ2-7; 7 bases are shared with TRBD1. The CDR3 runs 13 residues. CDR1 is SGHTA, CDR2 FQGNSA, per germline. After removal of 4 bases from V and 6 bases from J, the junction contained 6 bases not matched to a gene.

V and J are TRBV5-1 and TRBJ2-5; 9 bases align to TRBD1. Losses at the gene ends were 4 bases for V and 5 bases for J; bases not matched to a gene: 9. The CDR3 has 15 amino acids. Germline CDR1 SGHRS, CDR2 YFSETQ. DNA for the CDR3: TGCGCCAGCAGCCCTGCACAGGGGGCTGGCGAGACCCAGTACTTC. Translated, it gives CASSPAQGAGETQYF. The entire variable domain, with the rest obtained from reference TRBV5-1 and TRBJ2-5, is as follows: KAGVTQTPRYLIKTRGQQVTLSCSPISGHRSVSWYQQTPGQGLQFLFEYFSETQRNKGNFPGRFSGRQFSNSRSEMNVSTLELGDSALYLCASSPAQGAGETQYFGPGTRLLVL.

V gene TRBV6-2 or TRBV6-3 combines with J gene TRBJ1-5; 7 nucleotides agree with TRBD1. CDR3 size: 15 residues. Germline V CDR1 and CDR2: MNHEY, SVGEGT. V was clipped by 6 bases and J by 7 bases; unmatched bases: 12. The CDR3 DNA follows: TGTGCCAGCAGCCCCCCTGACAGGGATCGGCAGCCCCAGCATTTT. As protein: CASSPPDRDRQPQHF.

V and J are TRBV11-2 and TRBJ1-1; 8 bases align to TRBD1. Losses at the gene ends were 4 bases for V and 7 bases for J; bases not matched to a gene: 8. Germline CDR1 SGHAT, CDR2 FQNNGV. CDR3 length: 14 amino acids. CDR3 loop: CASSSRTGTNEAFF. The DNA for the CDR3 is TGTGCCAGCAGCTCGCGGACAGGGACTAATGAAGCTTTCTTT.

The chain is built from TRBV5-1 and TRBJ2-1; possibly TRBD1 for D (5 bases). Trimming took 1 base from V and 7 from J, leaving 9 bases between them. The CDR3 loop spans 13 amino acids. CDR1 is SGHRS and CDR2 is YFSETQ in the germline V gene. The CDR3 protein is CASSLQGRNEQFF. The CDR3 nucleotides read TGCGCCAGCAGCTTGCAGGGTAGGAATGAGCAGTTCTTC.

CDR3 sequence (DNA): TGTGCCAGCAGCTTAGCCTCGGGACTAGTATACAATGAGCAGTTCTTC. Translating gives CASSLASGLVYNEQFF. The gene calls are TRBV7-6 and TRBJ2-1, with 8 bases matching TRBD2. CDR1 is SGHVS, CDR2 FNYEAQ, per germline. CDR3 length: 16 residues. V was pared by 0 bases and J by 4 bases, with 5 bases of the junction left unmatched.

The gene calls are TRBV29-1 and TRBJ1-5; D is unresolved. Germline-derived CDR1 and CDR2 are SQVTM and ANQGSEA. V was clipped by 4 bases and J by 9 bases, with 13 bases between them. The CDR3 contains 12 residues. The CDR3 DNA reads TGCAGCGTTGGGTCGGCGGCGGGGCCCCAGCATTTT. It translates to CSVGSAAGPQHF.

Only one count was recorded for this clone. The rearrangement links TRBV3-1 (or the pseudogene TRBV3-2) to TRBJ2-7, with D possibly being TRBD1 (5 bases). In germline, CDR1 is LGHDT, CDR2 YNNKEL (reference sequence). Trimming shortened V by 3 bases and J by 0 bases, and 9 bases separated the two germline ends. The CDR3 has 14 residues. The CDR3 spells CASSQRDSSYEQYF. CDR3 DNA: TGTGCCAGCAGCCAGAGAGACAGCTCCTACGAGCAGTACTTC.

The chain links TRBV6-2 or TRBV6-3 to TRBJ2-7; 8 bases are a match to TRBD2. V gave up 0 bases and J gave up 3 bases; unmatched junction bases: 10. The germline gives CDR1 MNHEY, CDR2 SVGEGT. The CDR3 is 17 residues long. The CDR3 DNA reads TGTGCCAGCAGTTACTCCCCTGGACGGGGGGGCTTCTACGAGCAGTACTTC. This gives the protein CASSYSPGRGGFYEQYF.

The chain recombines TRBV19 with TRBJ1-1; TRBD1 aligns across 12 bases. This CDR3 is built from 14 residues. The V segment lost 9 bases and the J segment 1 base; nucleotides outside the gene matches: 3. Germline CDR1 reads LNHDA; CDR2 reads SQIVND (reference sequence). The CDR3 spells CASGTGGENTEAFF. CDR3 coding DNA: TGTGCCAGCGGGACAGGGGGCGAGAACACTGAAGCTTTCTTT.

This clone has just a few counts. The chain is built from TRBV10-3 and TRBJ2-5; TRBD2 aligns across 14 bases. The CDR3 contains 13 residues. V lost 9 bases to trimming and J lost 5 bases; unmatched junction nucleotides: 2. Per germline, CDR1 ENHRY and CDR2 SYGVKD. The CDR3 sequence is CAMGTSGSETQYF. The CDR3 DNA sequence: TGTGCCATGGGGACTAGCGGGAGCGAGACCCAGTACTTC.